The table lists the clone carrying this TCR beta chain with a few counts. Its antigen remains unknown. Via MiXCR, TCRdb re-called the 5' RACE reads, giving one row per CDR3 protein. Among hundreds of thousands of distinct CDR3 sequences, 15% to 20% were seen once, and the ten largest hold roughly 13%. The data were obtained in a study of T cells after yellow fever vaccination. Overall study: Each low-cell-number fraction was prepared by means of SMART-Seq v4 Ultra Low Input.

Findings of the study overall: Most clones from primary vaccination were detected again post-booster (roughly 96% CD4, 88% CD8). When the response was secondary, it was weaker but reached its peak faster, day 5 versus 15. The bulk population could contribute abundant contaminating clonotypes to FACS-sorted repertoires.

This specimen consisted of PBMCs, obtained 15 days after the yellow fever booster vaccination. The receptor was isolated from a young man who received the YFV17D yellow fever vaccine.

Here the CDR3 reads CASSTGTPVDEQFF. CDR3 in DNA: TGTGCCAGCAGTACCGGGACCCCCGTGGATGAGCAGTTCTTC. The chain joins TRBV7-9 to TRBJ2-1; D could derive from TRBD1 or TRBD2 (5 bases each). Trimming pared 6 bases from V and 8 bases from J, leaving 17 bases between. The CDR3 extends over 14 amino acids. Germline V CDR1 and CDR2: SEHNR, FQNEAQ (reference sequence).